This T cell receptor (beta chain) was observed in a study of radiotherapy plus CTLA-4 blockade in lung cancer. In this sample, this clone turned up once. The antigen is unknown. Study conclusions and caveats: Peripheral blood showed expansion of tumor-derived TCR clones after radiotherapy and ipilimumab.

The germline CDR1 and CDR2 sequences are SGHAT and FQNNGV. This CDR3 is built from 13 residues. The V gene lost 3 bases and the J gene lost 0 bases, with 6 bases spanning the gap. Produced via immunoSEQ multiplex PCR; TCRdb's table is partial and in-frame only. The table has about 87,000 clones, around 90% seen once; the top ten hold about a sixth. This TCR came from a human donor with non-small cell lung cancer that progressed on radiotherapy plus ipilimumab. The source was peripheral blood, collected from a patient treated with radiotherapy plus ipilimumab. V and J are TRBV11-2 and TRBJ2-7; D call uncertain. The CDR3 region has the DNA TGTGCCAGCAGCTTGACGGACTCCTACGAGCAGTACTTC. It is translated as CASSLTDSYEQYF.